The next 4 T cell receptor beta chains were all read from a single sample in a study of healthy donors' naive CD4 and CD8 T cells. TCR libraries were built from about 0.55 ug of total RNA by linear amplification. TCRdb re-called the reads with MiXCR, one entry per CDR3 protein. The sample includes 200,000 or so distinct CDR3 sequences, around 80% of them seen just once. Sequenced: naive CD4+ and CD8+ T cells sorted from blood, pooled from several donors. The receptors were sampled from a pool of human donors in good health; the sample pools cells from several healthy donors.

The chain is built from TRBV27 and TRBJ1-5; 10 nucleotides align to TRBD1. The V and J ends lost 1 base and 0 bases, in that order; junction bases with no gene match: 12. Germline V gene lookup returns CDR1 MNHEY and CDR2 SMNVEV (reference sequence). The CDR3 covers 20 residues. The DNA for the CDR3 is TGTGCCAGCAGTTTATTGCCGGGACAGGGGCCCGCACTTAGCAATCAGCCCCAGCATTTT. Its protein product is CASSLLPGQGPALSNQPQHF.

The gene calls are TRBV29-1 and TRBJ2-7, with D hard to call. With 1 base removed from V and 2 bases from J, the gap between germline ends came to 6 bases. Germline values: CDR1 SQVTM, CDR2 ANQGSEA. The CDR3 spans 12 residues. CDR3 amino acids: CSVEGQPYEQYF. DNA of the CDR3: TGCAGCGTTGAAGGCCAGCCCTACGAGCAGTACTTC.

This rearrangement joins TRBV15 to TRBJ1-1, with D hard to call. CDR1 LNHNV and CDR2 YYDKDF come from the germline V gene (reference sequence). This CDR3 has 13 amino acids. V was trimmed by 4 bases and J by 5 bases, leaving 11 bases between them. CDR3 nucleotide sequence: TGTGCCACCAGCACCGCAGAGGAGACTGAAGCTTTCTTT. Protein: CATSTAEETEAFF.

V and J are TRBV12-3 or TRBV12-4 and TRBJ2-7; 9 bases line up with TRBD1. Trimming removed 3 bases from V and 6 bases from J; junction bases left unmatched: 9. This CDR3 has 15 residues. In DNA form, the CDR3 reads TGTGCCAGCAGTTTGAGGACAGGGGCGCCGGGCGAGCAGTACTTC. Translation: CASSLRTGAPGEQYF.